This passage covers 16 T cell receptor beta chains from one sample sequenced in a study of blood T cell repertoires in COVID-19. TCRdb keeps only in-frame clones here, not all; method: immunoSEQ multiplex PCR. The table records about 300,000 clones, around nine tenths of them present only once. The sequencing input was PBMCs or T cells enriched from blood (not recorded which). These receptors originate from a woman under 30 who had recovered from COVID-19.

The chain carries TRBV18 and TRBJ2-1; 8 bases align to TRBD2. CDR3 length: 17 residues. The ends lost 0 bases at V and 10 bases at J; junction bases unmatched: 14. The germline V gene has CDR1 KGHSH and CDR2 LQKENI. The CDR3 coding sequence is TGTGCCAGCTCACCACCGGTGATAGCGGGACCCTACGGGGAGCAGTTCTTC. Translation: CASSPPVIAGPYGEQFF.

The chain employs TRBV3-1 (or the pseudogene TRBV3-2) and TRBJ2-5, with 11 nucleotides matching TRBD2. Germline CDR1 is LGHDT and CDR2 is YNNKEL (reference sequence). V gave up 4 bases and J gave up 4 bases; unmatched junction bases: 11. The CDR3 covers 17 residues. The CDR3 nucleotides are TGTGCCAGCAGCCTCAACCCTCTAGCGGGGGGACGAGAGACCCAGTACTTC. It yields the protein CASSLNPLAGGRETQYF.

The V call is TRBV19, the J call TRBJ2-5, with D possibly being TRBD1 (6 bases). CDR3 length: 15 amino acids. Trimming took off 1 base at V and 4 bases at J, with 13 bases between the two ends. CDR1 LNHDA and CDR2 SQIVND come from the germline V gene (reference sequence). CDR3 amino acids: CASSIGNRERETQYF. The DNA of the CDR3 is TGTGCCAGTAGTATAGGGAACAGGGAGAGAGAGACCCAGTACTTC.

The chain carries TRBV13 and TRBJ2-7, with 8 bases aligning to TRBD1. V gave up 6 bases and J gave up 3 bases; unmatched junction bases: 10. CDR1 and CDR2 (germline): PRHDT, FYEKMQ (reference sequence). The CDR3 length is 15 residues. The CDR3 DNA reads TGTGCCAGCAGTCGAGACAGGGGCGACTACTACGAGCAGTACTTC. It yields the protein CASSRDRGDYYEQYF.

J is TRBJ2-7 and V is TRBV9; 16 bases align to TRBD2. Per the germline V gene, CDR1 is SGDLS and CDR2 is YYNGEE. The V segment lost 4 bases and the J segment 7 bases; nucleotides outside the gene matches: 5. This CDR3 is 15 amino acids long. This CDR3 is CASSPGTSGRGEQYF. In nucleotides, the CDR3 is TGTGCCAGCAGCCCTGGGACTAGCGGGAGGGGGGAGCAGTACTTC.

The V and J genes are TRBV7-3 and TRBJ1-1; 9 bases are a match to TRBD1. Germline loops: CDR1 SGHTA, CDR2 FQGTGA. J gave up 6 bases and V 2 bases, and 16 bases lay outside the gene matches. There are 18 residues in the CDR3. As DNA, the CDR3 is TGTGCCAGCAGCTTAGGGATGGGACAGGGAGCGAAACAGGCTGAAGCTTTCTTT. Protein sequence: CASSLGMGQGAKQAEAFF. Supplemented by reference TRBV7-3 and TRBJ1-1, the full variable domain reads GAGVSQTPSNKVTEKGKYVELRCDPISGHTALYWYRQSLGQGPEFLIYFQGTGAADDSGLPNDRFFAVRPEGSVSTLKIQRTERGDSAVYLCASSLGMGQGAKQAEAFFGQGTRLTVV.

The DNA for the CDR3 is TGCGCCAGCAGTCAATCGACTAGCGGGCAGAACGCCTACAATGAGCAGTTCTTC. As protein: CASSQSTSGQNAYNEQFF. This chain links TRBV23-1 with TRBJ2-1, with TRBD2 matching over 10 bases. TRBV23-1 is marked as an open reading frame, function uncertain. V shed 0 bases and J 2 bases; nucleotides not matched to a gene: 7. CDR3 length equals 18 residues.

V is TRBV29-1 and J is TRBJ1-2, with no clear D. The germline V gene has CDR1 SQVTM and CDR2 ANQGSEA. V was clipped by 3 bases and J by 4 bases, with 6 bases between them. The CDR3 has 11 residues. CDR3 sequence: CSVDAGYGYTF. CDR3 DNA: TGCAGCGTTGATGCAGGCTATGGCTACACCTTC.

In its sample, this clone was seen a few times. The chain has TRBV9 and TRBJ1-3; a possible D gene is TRBD1 (6 bases). V was cut by 4 bases and J by 0 bases, with 14 bases left in between. The CDR3 runs to 16 residues. The V gene's germline CDR1 is SGDLS and CDR2 YYNGEE. CDR3 in DNA: TGTGCCAGCAGCTCAAGTGGACAGAACTCTGGAAACACCATATATTTT. Protein sequence: CASSSSGQNSGNTIYF.

The chain links TRBV30 to TRBJ2-1; 7 nucleotides match TRBD2. Trimming removed 4 bases from V and 6 bases from J; junction bases left unmatched: 0. The germline gives CDR1 GTSNPN, CDR2 SVGIG (reference sequence). The CDR3 runs to 11 residues. CDR3 nucleotides: TGTGCCTGGACTAGCGGCAATGAGCAGTTCTTC. Translating it yields CAWTSGNEQFF.

The count of this clone is one. The V and J genes are TRBV14 and TRBJ1-2; D gene uncertain. Germline V gene sequence: CDR1 SGHDN, CDR2 FVKESK. V lost 0 bases, J lost 4 bases, and 9 bases lay in between. This CDR3 has 14 residues. The CDR3 sequence: CASSQELQSYGYTF. As DNA, the CDR3 is TGTGCCAGCAGCCAAGAGTTACAGAGCTATGGCTACACCTTC.

The genes are TRBV27 and TRBJ1-5; D gene ambiguous. CDR1 and CDR2 from the germline V gene are MNHEY and SMNVEV (reference sequence). The CDR3 has 15 residues. V was shortened by 3 bases and J by 0 bases, with 9 bases between the two germline ends. CDR3 nucleotides: TGTGCCAGCAGTTTCACGGGATATAGCAATCAGCCCCAGCATTTT. Residues: CASSFTGYSNQPQHF.

V and J are TRBV2 and TRBJ2-7; TRBD1 aligns across 9 bases. The CDR3 has 13 amino acids. Trimming removed 6 bases from V and 3 bases from J; junction bases left unmatched: 3. Germline assignment: CDR1 SNHLY and CDR2 FYNNEI. CDR3 region: CASSGTGFYEQYF. CDR3 nucleotide sequence: TGTGCCAGCAGCGGGACAGGGTTCTACGAGCAGTACTTC.

J is TRBJ2-1 and V is TRBV15; 11 bases agree with TRBD2. V gave up 0 bases and J gave up 6 bases; unmatched junction bases: 1. This CDR3 comprises 15 residues. Per the germline V gene, CDR1 is LNHNV and CDR2 is YYDKDF (reference sequence). The CDR3, as DNA: TGTGCCACCAGCAGAGATAGCGGGAGGGCCAATGAGCAGTTCTTC. Protein: CATSRDSGRANEQFF.

The J gene is TRBJ1-4, the V gene TRBV6-1, with a possible D match to TRBD1 (6 bases). CDR3 length: 15 amino acids. From germline, CDR1 is MNHNS and CDR2 SASEGT. V dropped 2 bases and J dropped 8 bases, with 15 bases sitting between them. CDR3 amino acids: CASSETRGAGEKLFF. The CDR3 DNA follows: TGTGCCAGCAGTGAAACCAGGGGAGCTGGGGAAAAACTGTTTTTT.

J is TRBJ1-1 and V is TRBV6-1; unclear D gene. Germline CDR1 is MNHNS and CDR2 is SASEGT. The CDR3 has 11 residues. V was clipped by 1 base and J by 12 bases, with 9 bases between them. The CDR3 spells CASSEVLLSFF. In DNA, the CDR3 is TGTGCCAGCAGTGAAGTGCTACTTTCTTTCTTT.